What follows is one TCR beta chain and its context. The table lists this clone with many counts. No cognate antigen has been identified for it. The record has no base qualities; no much larger clone is one base away. The germline V gene (reference sequence) supplies CDR1 LGHDT and CDR2 YNNKEL. V is shortened by 5 bases, J by 1 base, and the region joining them spans 12 bases. The CDR3 starts with the cysteine, ends with the phenylalanine, and has 15 residues. The read is trimmed to its CDR3 DNA, 45 bases read in frame from base 1. Library preparation employed PCR. The sequencer listed for this sample is Illumina HiSeq 4000. High-throughput sequencing was used to profile the TCR beta-chain CDR3 region of every patient. In the source study's methods: Drawing on CDR3 differences between clinicopathological groups, the researchers built a classifier meant to tell apart patients with distant-metastatic papillary thyroid cancer. Repertoire diversity was assessed with the Shannon index, and tumor-blood repertoire similarity with the Morisita-Horn index. TCRdb trimmed public reads at Q25 via fastp, called clones via MiXCR and kept in-frame beta chains. TCRdb assigned the V and J calls; the authors' analysis was not used. The sample table contains some 40,000 clones; only one count was recorded for approximately 16% of them. Over 3.5% of the sample goes to the ten largest clones.

The data were taken from a study of metastatic and nonmetastatic thyroid tumors (TCRdb year 2020). As for the study more broadly: The researchers compared repertoires between peripheral blood samples and tumor or nodule tissue samples from patients with malignant or benign thyroid disease. Results and caveats for the whole study, not just this receptor: TCR beta diversity was reported as significantly higher in malignant tumors than in benign nodules, in both blood and tumor samples.

No treatment had been received by any patient before thyroid surgery. The study retrospectively analysed patient clinical samples collected from about 2012 to 2019 using T-cell receptor beta sequencing. The sequence was collected from a female donor with papillary thyroid cancer or a benign thyroid nodule (not recorded which). Some clones in this sample may be carry-over from other donors' samples. Rearrangement joined TRBV3-1 to TRBJ1-3; TRBD1 could be the D gene, as 5 bases match. Sequences were obtained from blood. The sequenced DNA: TGTGCCAGCAGCTGGTCGGGGGAGTCTGGAAACACCATATATTTT. Its protein is CASSWSGESGNTIYF. The entire variable domain, with the stretches around the CDR3 drawn from the reference TRBV3-1 and TRBJ1-3 proteins, is DTAVSQTPKYLVTQMGNDKSIKCEQNLGHDTMYWYKQDSKKFLKIMFSYNNKELIINETVPNRFSPKSPDKAHLNLHINSLELGDSAVYFCASSWSGESGNTIYFGEGSWLTVV.